This T cell receptor (beta chain) was observed in a study of identical twins. CDR1 and CDR2 (germline): SGHAT, FQNNGV. This CDR3 is 15 amino acids long. V lost 5 bases and J lost 8; bases outside the gene matches: 10. This clonotype has only a few counts. Antigen unknown. MiXCR was run by TCRdb on the 5' RACE reads, yielding one entry per CDR3 protein. The table lists fewer than 650,000 distinct CDR3 sequences, roughly 6.6% of them singletons, with around 1.6% in the top ten. Study-wide results and limits: Cord blood beta clonotypes present at high abundance carried fewer insertions; no such pattern appeared in memory repertoires.

These data also formed part of another study, on yellow fever vaccine responses in identical twins.

The J gene is TRBJ1-4, the V gene TRBV11-2; 8 positions agree with TRBD1. The origin of this receptor is a young woman in good health. The sample comprised PBMCs. The CDR3 sequence: CASSPGQGRWEKLFF. CDR3 DNA: TGTGCCAGCAGCCCTGGACAGGGTCGTTGGGAAAAACTGTTTTTT.